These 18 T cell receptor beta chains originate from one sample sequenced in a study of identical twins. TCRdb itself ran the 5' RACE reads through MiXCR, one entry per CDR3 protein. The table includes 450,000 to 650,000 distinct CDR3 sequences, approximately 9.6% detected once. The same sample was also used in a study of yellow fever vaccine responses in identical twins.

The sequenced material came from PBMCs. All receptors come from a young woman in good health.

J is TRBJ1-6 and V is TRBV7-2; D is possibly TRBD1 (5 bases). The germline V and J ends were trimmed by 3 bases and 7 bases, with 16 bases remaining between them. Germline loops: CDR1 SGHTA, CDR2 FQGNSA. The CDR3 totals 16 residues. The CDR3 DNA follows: TGTGCCAGCAGCTTTTCGGGGACGTCTACAAATTCACCCCTCCACTTT. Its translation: CASSFSGTSTNSPLHF. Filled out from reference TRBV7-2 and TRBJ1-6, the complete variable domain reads GAGVSQSPSNKVTEKGKDVELRCDPISGHTALYWYRQSLGQGLEFLIYFQGNSAPDKSGLPSDRFSAERTGGSVSTLTIQRTQQEDSAVYLCASSFSGTSTNSPLHFGNGTRLTVT.

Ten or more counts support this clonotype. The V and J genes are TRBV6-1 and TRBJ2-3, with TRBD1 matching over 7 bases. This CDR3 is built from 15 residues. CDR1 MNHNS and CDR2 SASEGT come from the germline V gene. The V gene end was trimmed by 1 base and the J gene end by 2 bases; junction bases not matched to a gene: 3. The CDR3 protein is CASSEGQGNTDTQYF. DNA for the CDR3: TGTGCCAGCAGTGAAGGACAGGGAAACACAGATACGCAGTATTTT.

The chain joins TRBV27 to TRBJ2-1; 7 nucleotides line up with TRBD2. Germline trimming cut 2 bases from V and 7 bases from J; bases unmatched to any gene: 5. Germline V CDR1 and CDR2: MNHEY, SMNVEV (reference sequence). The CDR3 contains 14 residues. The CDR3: CASSLAGAFNEQFF. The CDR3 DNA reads TGTGCCAGCAGTTTAGCGGGAGCTTTTAATGAGCAGTTCTTC.

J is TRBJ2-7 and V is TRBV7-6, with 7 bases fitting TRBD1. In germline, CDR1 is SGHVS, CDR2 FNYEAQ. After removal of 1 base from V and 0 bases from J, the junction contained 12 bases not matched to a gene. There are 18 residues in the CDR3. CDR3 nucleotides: TGTGCCAGCAGCTTAGTACCCCCCCGACAGGGAAGCTCCTACGAGCAGTACTTC. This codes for CASSLVPPRQGSSYEQYF. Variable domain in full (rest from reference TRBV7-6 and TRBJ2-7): GAGVSQSPRYKVTKRGQDVALRCDPISGHVSLYWYRQALGQGPEFLTYFNYEAQQDKSGLPNDRFSAERPEGSISTLTIQRTEQRDSAMYRCASSLVPPRQGSSYEQYFGPGTRLTVT.

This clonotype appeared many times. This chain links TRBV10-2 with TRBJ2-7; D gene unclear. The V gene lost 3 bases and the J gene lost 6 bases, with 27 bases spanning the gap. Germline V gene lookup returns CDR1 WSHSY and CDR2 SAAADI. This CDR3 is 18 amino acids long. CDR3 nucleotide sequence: TGCGCCAGCAGTGATCGTCGGCTAGACTTTGGAGCCTTGGGCGAGCAGTACTTC. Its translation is CASSDRRLDFGALGEQYF.

The CDR3 sequence is CASSPPLAVGTDTQYF. Written as DNA, the CDR3 is TGTGCCAGCAGCCCCCCCCTAGCCGTTGGGACAGATACGCAGTATTTT. V and J are TRBV7-9 and TRBJ2-3; D is perhaps TRBD2 (5 bases). The CDR3 is 16 residues long. Deletions cut 5 bases from V and 3 bases from J, with 18 bases between. Germline CDR1 is SEHNR and CDR2 is FQNEAQ (reference sequence).

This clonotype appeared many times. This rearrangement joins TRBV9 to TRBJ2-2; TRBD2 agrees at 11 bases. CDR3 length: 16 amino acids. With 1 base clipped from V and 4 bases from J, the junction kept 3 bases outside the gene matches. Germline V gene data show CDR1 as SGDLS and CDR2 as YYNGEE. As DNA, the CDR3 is TGTGCCAGCAGCGTAACTAGCGGGGGATCCACCGGGGAGCTGTTTTTT. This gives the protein CASSVTSGGSTGELFF.

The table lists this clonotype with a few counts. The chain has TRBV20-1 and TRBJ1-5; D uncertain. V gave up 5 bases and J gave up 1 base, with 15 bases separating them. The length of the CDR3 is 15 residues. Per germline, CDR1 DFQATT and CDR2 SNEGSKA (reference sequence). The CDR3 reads CSAGMTGRSNQPQHF. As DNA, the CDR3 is TGCAGTGCTGGGATGACGGGTCGAAGCAATCAGCCCCAGCATTTT.

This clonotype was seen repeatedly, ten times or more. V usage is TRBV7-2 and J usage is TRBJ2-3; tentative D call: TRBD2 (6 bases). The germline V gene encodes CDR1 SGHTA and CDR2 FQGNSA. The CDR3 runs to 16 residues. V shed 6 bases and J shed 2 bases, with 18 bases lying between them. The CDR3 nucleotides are TGTGCCAGCAGTGTGAGGGCGGGGACCCTCACAGATACGCAGTATTTT. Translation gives CASSVRAGTLTDTQYF.

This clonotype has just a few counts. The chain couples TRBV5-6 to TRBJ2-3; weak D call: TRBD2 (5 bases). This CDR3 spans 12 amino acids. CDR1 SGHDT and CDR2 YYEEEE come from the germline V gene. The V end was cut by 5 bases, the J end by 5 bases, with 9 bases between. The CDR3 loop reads CASSSVGDTQYF. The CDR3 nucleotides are TGTGCCAGCAGTAGCGTGGGAGATACGCAGTATTTT.

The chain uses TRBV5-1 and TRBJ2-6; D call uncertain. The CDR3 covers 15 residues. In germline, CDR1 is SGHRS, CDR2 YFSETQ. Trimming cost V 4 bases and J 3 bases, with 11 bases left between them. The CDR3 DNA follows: TGCGCCAGCAGCCAGGTCTCTGGTGGGGCCAACGTCCTGACTTTC. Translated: CASSQVSGGANVLTF. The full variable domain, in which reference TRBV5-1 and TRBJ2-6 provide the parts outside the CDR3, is KAGVTQTPRYLIKTRGQQVTLSCSPISGHRSVSWYQQTPGQGLQFLFEYFSETQRNKGNFPGRFSGRQFSNSRSEMNVSTLELGDSALYLCASSQVSGGANVLTFGAGSRLTVL.

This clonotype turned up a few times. CDR3 protein: CASSARGHPYEQYF. CDR3 nucleotide sequence: TGTGCCAGCAGTGCGAGAGGACATCCCTACGAGCAGTACTTC. The chain is built from TRBV12-3 or TRBV12-4 and TRBJ2-7; tentatively, D is TRBD1 (5 bases). This CDR3 region has 14 residues. The V and J ends lost 5 bases and 2 bases respectively, with 13 bases between them.

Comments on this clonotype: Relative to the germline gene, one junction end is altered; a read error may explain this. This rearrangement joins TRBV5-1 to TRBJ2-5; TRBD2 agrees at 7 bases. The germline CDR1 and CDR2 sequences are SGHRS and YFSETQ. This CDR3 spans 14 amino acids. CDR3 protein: CASRLDWGGETQYF. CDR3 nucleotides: TGCGCCAGCAGATTGGATTGGGGGGGAGAGACCCAGTACTTC.

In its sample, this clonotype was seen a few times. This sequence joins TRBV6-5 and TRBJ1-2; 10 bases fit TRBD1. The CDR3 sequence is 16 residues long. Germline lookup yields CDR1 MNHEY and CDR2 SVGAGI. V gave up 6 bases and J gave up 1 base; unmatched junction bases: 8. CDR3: CASRYRTGGINYGYTF. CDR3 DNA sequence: TGTGCCAGCAGATACCGGACAGGGGGGATTAACTATGGCTACACCTTC.

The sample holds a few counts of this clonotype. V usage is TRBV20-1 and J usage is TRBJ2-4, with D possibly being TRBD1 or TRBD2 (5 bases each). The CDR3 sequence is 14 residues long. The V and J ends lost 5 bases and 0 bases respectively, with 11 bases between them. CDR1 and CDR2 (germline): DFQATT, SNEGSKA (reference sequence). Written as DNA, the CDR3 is TGCAGTGCTCCGATGGGGGTAGCCAAAAACATTCAGTACTTC. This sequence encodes CSAPMGVAKNIQYF.

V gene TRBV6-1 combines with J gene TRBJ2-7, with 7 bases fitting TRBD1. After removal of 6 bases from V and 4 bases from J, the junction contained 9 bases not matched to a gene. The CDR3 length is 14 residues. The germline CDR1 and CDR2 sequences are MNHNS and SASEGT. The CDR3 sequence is CASSPKQGSYEQYF. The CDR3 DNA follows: TGTGCCAGCAGCCCAAAACAGGGGAGTTACGAGCAGTACTTC.

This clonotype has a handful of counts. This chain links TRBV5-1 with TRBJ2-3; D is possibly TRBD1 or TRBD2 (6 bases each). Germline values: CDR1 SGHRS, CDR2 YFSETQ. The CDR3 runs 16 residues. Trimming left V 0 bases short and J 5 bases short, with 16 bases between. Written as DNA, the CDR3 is TGCGCCAGCAGCTTGGAGGGGGGCCGGAGTGGAGATACGCAGTATTTT. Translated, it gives CASSLEGGRSGDTQYF. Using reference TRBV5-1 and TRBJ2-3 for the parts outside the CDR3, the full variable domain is KAGVTQTPRYLIKTRGQQVTLSCSPISGHRSVSWYQQTPGQGLQFLFEYFSETQRNKGNFPGRFSGRQFSNSRSEMNVSTLELGDSALYLCASSLEGGRSGDTQYFGPGTRLTVL.

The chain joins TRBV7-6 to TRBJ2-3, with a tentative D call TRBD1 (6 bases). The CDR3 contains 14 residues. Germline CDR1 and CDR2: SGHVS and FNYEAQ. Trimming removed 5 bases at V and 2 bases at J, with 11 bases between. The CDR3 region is CASSPTGPTDTQYF. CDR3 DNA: TGTGCCAGCAGCCCAACAGGGCCCACAGATACGCAGTATTTT.